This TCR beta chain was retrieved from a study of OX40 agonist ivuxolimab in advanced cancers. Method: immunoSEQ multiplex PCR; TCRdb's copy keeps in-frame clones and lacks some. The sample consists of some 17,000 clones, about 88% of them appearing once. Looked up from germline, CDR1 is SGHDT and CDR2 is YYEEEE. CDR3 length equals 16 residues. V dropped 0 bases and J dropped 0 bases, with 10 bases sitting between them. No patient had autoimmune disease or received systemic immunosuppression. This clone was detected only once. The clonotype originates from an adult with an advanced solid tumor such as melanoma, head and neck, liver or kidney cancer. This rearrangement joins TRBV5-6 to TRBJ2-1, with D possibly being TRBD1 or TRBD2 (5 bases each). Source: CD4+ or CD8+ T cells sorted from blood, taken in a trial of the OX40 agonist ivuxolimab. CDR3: CASSLAPGSSYNEQFF. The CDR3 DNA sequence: TGTGCCAGCAGCTTGGCCCCAGGGAGCTCCTACAATGAGCAGTTCTTC.